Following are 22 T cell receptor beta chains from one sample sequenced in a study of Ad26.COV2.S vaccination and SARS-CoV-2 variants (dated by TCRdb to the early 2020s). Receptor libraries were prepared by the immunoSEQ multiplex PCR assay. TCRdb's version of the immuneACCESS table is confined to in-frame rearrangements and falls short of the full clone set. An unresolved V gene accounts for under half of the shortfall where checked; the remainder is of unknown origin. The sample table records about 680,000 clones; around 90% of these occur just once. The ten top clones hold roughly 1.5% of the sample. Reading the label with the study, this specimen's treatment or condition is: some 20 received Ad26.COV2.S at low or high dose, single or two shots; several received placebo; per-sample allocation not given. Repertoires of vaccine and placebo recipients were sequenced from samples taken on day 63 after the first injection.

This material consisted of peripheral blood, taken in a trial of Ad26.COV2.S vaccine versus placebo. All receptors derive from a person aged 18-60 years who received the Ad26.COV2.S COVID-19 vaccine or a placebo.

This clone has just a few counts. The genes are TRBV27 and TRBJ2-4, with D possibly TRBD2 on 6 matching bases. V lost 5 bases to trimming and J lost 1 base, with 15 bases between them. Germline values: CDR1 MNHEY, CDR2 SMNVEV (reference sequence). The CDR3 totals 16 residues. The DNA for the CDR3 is TGTGCCAGCAGTGCTGGGGACTTGGAGGCCAAAAACATTCAGTACTTC. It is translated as CASSAGDLEAKNIQYF.

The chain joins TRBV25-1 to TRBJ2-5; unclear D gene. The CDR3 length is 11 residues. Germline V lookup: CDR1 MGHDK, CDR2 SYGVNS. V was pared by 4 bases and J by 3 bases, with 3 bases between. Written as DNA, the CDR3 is TGTGCCAGCAGTGTTGAAGAGACCCAGTACTTC. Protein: CASSVEETQYF.

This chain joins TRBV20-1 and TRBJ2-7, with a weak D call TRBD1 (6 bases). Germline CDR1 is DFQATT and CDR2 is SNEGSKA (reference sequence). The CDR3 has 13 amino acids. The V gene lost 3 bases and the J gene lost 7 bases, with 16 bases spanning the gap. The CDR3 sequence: CSASSTGWREQYF. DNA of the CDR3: TGCAGTGCTAGTTCCACAGGGTGGCGGGAGCAGTACTTC.

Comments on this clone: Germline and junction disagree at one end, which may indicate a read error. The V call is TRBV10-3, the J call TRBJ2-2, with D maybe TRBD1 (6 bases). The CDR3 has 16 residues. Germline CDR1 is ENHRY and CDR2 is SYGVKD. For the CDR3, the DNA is TGTGCCATCACTCCGGTAGGGGACACTAACACGGGGGAGCTGTTTTTT. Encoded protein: CAITPVGDTNTGELFF.

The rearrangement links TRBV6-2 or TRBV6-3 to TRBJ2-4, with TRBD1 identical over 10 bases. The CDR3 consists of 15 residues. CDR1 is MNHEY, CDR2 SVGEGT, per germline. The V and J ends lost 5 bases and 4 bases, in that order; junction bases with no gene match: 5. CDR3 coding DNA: TGTGCCAGCAGTAGGACAGGGGGTGGAAAAAACATTCAGTACTTC. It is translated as CASSRTGGGKNIQYF.

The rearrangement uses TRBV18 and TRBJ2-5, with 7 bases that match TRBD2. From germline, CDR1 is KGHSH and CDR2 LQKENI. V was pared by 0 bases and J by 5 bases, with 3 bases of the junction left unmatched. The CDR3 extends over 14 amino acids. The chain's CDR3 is CASSPPSGDETQYF. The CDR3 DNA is TGTGCCAGCTCACCACCGAGCGGGGATGAGACCCAGTACTTC. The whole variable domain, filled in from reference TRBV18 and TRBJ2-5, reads NAGVMQNPRHLVRRRGQEARLRCSPMKGHSHVYWYRQLPEEGLKFMVYLQKENIIDESGMPKERFSAEFPKEGPSILRIQQVVRGDSAAYFCASSPPSGDETQYFGPGTRLLVL.

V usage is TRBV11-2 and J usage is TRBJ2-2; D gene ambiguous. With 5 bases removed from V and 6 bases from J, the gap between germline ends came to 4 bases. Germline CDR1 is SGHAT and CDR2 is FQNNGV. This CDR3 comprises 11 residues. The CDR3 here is CASSPPGELFF. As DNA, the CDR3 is TGTGCCAGCAGCCCCCCCGGGGAGCTGTTTTTT.

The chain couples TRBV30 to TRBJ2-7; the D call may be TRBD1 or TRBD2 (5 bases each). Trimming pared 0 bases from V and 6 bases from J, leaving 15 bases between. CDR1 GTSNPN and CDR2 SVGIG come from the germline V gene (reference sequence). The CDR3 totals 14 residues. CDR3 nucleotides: TGTGCCTGGAGTGTACAATTAGTTGGGGGCGAGCAGTACTTC. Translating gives CAWSVQLVGGEQYF.

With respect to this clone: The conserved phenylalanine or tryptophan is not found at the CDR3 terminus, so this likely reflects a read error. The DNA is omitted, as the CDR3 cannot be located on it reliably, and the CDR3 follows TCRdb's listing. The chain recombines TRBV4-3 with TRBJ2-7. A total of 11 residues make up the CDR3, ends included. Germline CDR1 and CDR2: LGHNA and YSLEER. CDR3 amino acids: CASSQDRDAPA.

CDR3 DNA sequence: TGTGCCACCCACCCGGCTACCAACTCCTACGAGCAGTACTTC. Residues: CATHPATNSYEQYF. The rearrangement links TRBV11-2 to TRBJ2-7; no firm D call. Germline lookup yields CDR1 SGHAT and CDR2 FQNNGV. The CDR3 runs to 14 residues. Between the trimmed V and J ends, which lost 10 bases and 0 bases, there was a span of 16 bases.

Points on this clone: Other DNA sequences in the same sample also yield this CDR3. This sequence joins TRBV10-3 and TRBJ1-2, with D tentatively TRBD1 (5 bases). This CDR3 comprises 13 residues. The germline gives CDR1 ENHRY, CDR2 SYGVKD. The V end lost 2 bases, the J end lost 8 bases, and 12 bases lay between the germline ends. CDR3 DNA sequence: TGTGCCATCAGTGAGGGGCAGGGAGGGGGCTACACCTTC. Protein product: CAISEGQGGGYTF.

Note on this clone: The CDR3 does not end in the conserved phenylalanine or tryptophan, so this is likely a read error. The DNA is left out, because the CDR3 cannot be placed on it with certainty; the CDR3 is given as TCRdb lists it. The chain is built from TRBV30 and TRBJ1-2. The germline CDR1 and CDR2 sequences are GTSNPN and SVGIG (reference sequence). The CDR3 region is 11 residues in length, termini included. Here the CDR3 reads CAWSVGTVRSY.

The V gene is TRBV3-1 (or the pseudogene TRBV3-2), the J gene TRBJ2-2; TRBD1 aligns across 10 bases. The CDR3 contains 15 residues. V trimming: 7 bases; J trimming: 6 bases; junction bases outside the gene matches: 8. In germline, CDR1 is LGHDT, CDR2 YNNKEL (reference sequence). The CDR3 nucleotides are TGTGCCAGCAAGGCCAAGGGACAGGGGTCCGGGGAGCTGTTTTTT. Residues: CASKAKGQGSGELFF.

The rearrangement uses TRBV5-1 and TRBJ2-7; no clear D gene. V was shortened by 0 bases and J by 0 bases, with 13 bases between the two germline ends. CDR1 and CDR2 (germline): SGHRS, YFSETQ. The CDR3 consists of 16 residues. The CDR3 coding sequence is TGCGCCAGCAGCTTGGGCCTACCGAATCCCTCCTACGAGCAGTACTTC. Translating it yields CASSLGLPNPSYEQYF.

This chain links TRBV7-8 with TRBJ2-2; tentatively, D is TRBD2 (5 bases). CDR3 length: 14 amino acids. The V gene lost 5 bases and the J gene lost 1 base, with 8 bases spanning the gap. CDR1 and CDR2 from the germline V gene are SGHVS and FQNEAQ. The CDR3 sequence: CASSPGLNTGELFF. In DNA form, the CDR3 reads TGTGCCAGCAGCCCCGGACTGAACACCGGGGAGCTGTTTTTT.

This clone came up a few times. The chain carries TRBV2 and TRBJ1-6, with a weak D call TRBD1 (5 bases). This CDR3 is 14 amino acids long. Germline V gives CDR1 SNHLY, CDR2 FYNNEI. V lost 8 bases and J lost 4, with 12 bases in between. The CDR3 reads CASGDSPYNSPLHF. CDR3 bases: TGTGCCAGCGGGGACTCGCCGTATAATTCACCCCTCCACTTT.

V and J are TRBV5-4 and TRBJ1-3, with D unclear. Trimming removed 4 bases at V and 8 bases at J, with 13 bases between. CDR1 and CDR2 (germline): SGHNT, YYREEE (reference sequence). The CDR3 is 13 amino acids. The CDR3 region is CASSLYREYTIYF. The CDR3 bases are TGTGCCAGCAGCCTCTACCGGGAGTACACCATATATTTT.

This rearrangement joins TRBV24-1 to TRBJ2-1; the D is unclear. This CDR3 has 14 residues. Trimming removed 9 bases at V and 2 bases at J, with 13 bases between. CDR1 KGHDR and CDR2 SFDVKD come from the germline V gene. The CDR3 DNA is TGTGCCACCGCCGCTAGTGACGCCTACAATGAGCAGTTCTTC. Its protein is CATAASDAYNEQFF.

The chain's CDR3 is CASSSDGIYGYTF. The CDR3 nucleotides read TGTGCCAGCAGTTCCGACGGTATCTATGGCTACACCTTC. The genes are TRBV5-4 and TRBJ1-2; D is undetermined. Germline lookup yields CDR1 SGHNT and CDR2 YYREEE (reference sequence). The CDR3 is 13 amino acids. V was clipped by 5 bases and J by 4 bases, with 12 bases between them.

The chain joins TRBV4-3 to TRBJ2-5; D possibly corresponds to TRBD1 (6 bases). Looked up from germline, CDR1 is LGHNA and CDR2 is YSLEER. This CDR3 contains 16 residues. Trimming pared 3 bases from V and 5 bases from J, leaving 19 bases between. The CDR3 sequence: CASSHRTGTRDETQYF. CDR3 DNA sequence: TGCGCCAGCAGCCACCGAACCGGGACAAGGGATGAGACCCAGTACTTC.

As DNA, the CDR3 is TGTGCCAGCAGCTTAGTTTACTCTCCCCCGATTGCCGGGGAGCTGTTTTTT. Protein sequence: CASSLVYSPPIAGELFF. The genes are TRBV7-2 and TRBJ2-2, with no clear D. The V gene lost 1 base and the J gene lost 6 bases, with 18 bases spanning the gap. The germline CDR1 and CDR2 sequences are SGHTA and FQGNSA. There are 17 residues in the CDR3.

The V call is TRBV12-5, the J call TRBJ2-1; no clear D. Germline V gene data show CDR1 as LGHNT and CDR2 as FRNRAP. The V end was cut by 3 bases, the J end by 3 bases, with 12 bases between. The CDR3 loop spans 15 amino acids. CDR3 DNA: TGTGCTAGTGGTTTTCTAGGGTTGGACTACAATGAGCAGTTCTTC. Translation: CASGFLGLDYNEQFF.